Shown below are 10 T cell receptor beta chains from a single sample sequenced in a study of cytomegalovirus exposure and HLA in healthy donors. PCR employed 60 Vbeta and 13 Jbeta primers. Sequencing was performed with immunoSEQ multiplex PCR; in TCRdb, only in-frame clones are kept and a portion is missing. This sample's table reports approximately 120,000 clones. Sample: PBMCs. The receptor set was obtained from a woman aged 60-75 years in good health and CMV-seronegative.

The V and J genes are TRBV6-1 and TRBJ1-5, with a possible D match to TRBD1 (5 bases). The length of the CDR3 is 14 residues. CDR1 is MNHNS, CDR2 SASEGT, per germline. Trimming pared 0 bases from V and 3 bases from J, leaving 6 bases between. The CDR3 sequence is CASSEAGHNQPQHF. CDR3 coding DNA: TGTGCCAGCAGTGAAGCAGGACACAATCAGCCCCAGCATTTT.

V is TRBV7-9 and J is TRBJ2-7; a possible D gene is TRBD1 (6 bases). This CDR3 is built from 13 residues. Trimming shortened V by 5 bases and J by 7 bases, and 15 bases separated the two germline ends. CDR1 is SEHNR and CDR2 is FQNEAQ in the germline V gene (reference sequence). DNA of the CDR3: TGTGCCAGCAGCCCTGAACGGACAGAAGAGCAGTACTTC. It codes for CASSPERTEEQYF. The full variable domain, with the rest looked up from reference TRBV7-9 and TRBJ2-7, is DTGVSQNPRHKITKRGQNVTFRCDPISEHNRLYWYRQTLGQGPEFLTYFQNEAQLEKSRLLSDRFSAERPKGSFSTLEIQRTEQGDSAMYLCASSPERTEEQYFGPGTRLTVT.

CDR3 amino acids: CASSEYASDLGNTIYF. In nucleotides, the CDR3 is TGTGCCAGCAGTGAATACGCGAGTGACTTAGGAAACACCATATATTTT. The rearrangement joins TRBV2 to TRBJ1-3; no definite D call. CDR3 length: 16 residues. V dropped 2 bases and J dropped 4 bases, with 15 bases sitting between them. The germline CDR1 and CDR2 sequences are SNHLY and FYNNEI.

V and J are TRBV29-1 and TRBJ1-2; a weak D match, TRBD1 (5 bases). V lost 4 bases, J lost 8 bases, and 26 bases lay in between. The length of the CDR3 is 16 residues. Germline CDR1 SQVTM, CDR2 ANQGSEA. The CDR3 region is CSVGLSPLLTRGGYTF. The DNA of the CDR3 is TGCAGCGTTGGTCTGAGCCCACTCCTCACAAGGGGAGGCTACACCTTC.

This sequence joins TRBV2 and TRBJ1-4, with D unresolved. Germline-derived CDR1 and CDR2 are SNHLY and FYNNEI. V was clipped by 6 bases and J by 0 bases, with 11 bases between them. The CDR3 spans 15 residues. CDR3 nucleotide sequence: TGTGCCAGCAGCGAGGGTGGGACAACTAATGAAAAACTGTTTTTT. This encodes CASSEGGTTNEKLFF.

The J gene is TRBJ1-1, the V gene TRBV9; maybe TRBD1 (6 bases). In germline, CDR1 is SGDLS, CDR2 YYNGEE. The CDR3 has 19 residues. V lost 3 bases and J lost 0, with 24 bases in between. The CDR3 loop reads CASSAKPGPKGVLNTEAFF. CDR3 coding DNA: TGTGCCAGCAGCGCGAAACCGGGACCCAAGGGGGTGTTGAACACTGAAGCTTTCTTT.

The chain links TRBV25-1 to TRBJ2-7; 7 bases line up with TRBD1. This CDR3 is 11 amino acids long. Trimming took 10 bases from V and 3 from J; bases not matched to a gene: 3. From germline, CDR1 is MGHDK and CDR2 SYGVNS. The CDR3 DNA reads TGTGCCACGACAGGGTTCTACGAGCAGTACTTC. It is translated as CATTGFYEQYF.

The V and J genes are TRBV7-8 and TRBJ2-7; D is unclear. The V and J ends lost 5 bases and 6 bases respectively, with 11 bases between them. CDR3 length: 12 residues. The germline gives CDR1 SGHVS, CDR2 FQNEAQ. The chain's CDR3 is CASSPALGEQYF. DNA of the CDR3: TGTGCCAGCAGCCCTGCCCTAGGCGAGCAGTACTTC.

V is TRBV6-1 and J is TRBJ2-7; TRBD1 aligns across 7 bases. CDR3 length: 15 residues. Germline lookup yields CDR1 MNHNS and CDR2 SASEGT. V lost 6 bases, J lost 6 bases, and 14 bases stayed unmatched. The CDR3, as DNA: TGTGCCAGCAGGAGTGGGCCGACAGGGAAGGGCGAGCAGTACTTC. Protein product: CASRSGPTGKGEQYF.

The chain links TRBV6-1 to TRBJ1-2; possibly TRBD1 for D (5 bases). CDR3 size: 13 residues. The V end was cut by 1 base, the J end by 6 bases, with 9 bases between. Germline lookup yields CDR1 MNHNS and CDR2 SASEGT. The CDR3 sequence: CASSEEGWNGYTF. CDR3 nucleotide sequence: TGTGCCAGCAGTGAAGAGGGGTGGAATGGCTACACCTTC.